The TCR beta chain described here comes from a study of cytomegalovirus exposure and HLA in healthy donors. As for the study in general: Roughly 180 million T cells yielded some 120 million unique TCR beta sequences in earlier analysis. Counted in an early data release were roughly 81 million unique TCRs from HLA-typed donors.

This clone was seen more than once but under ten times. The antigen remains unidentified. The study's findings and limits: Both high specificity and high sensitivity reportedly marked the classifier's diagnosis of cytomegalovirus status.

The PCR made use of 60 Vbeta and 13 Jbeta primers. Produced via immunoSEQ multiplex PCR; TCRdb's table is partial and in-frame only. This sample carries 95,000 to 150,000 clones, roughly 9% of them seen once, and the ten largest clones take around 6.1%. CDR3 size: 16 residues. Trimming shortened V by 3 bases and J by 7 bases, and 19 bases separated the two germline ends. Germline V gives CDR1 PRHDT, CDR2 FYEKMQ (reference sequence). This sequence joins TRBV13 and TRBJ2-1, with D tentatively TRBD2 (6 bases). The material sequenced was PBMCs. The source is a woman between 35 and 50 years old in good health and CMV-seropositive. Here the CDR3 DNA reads TGTGCCAGCAGCTTGGGGGGATCAACCTATCTGAATGAGCAGTTCTTC. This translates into CASSLGGSTYLNEQFF.